This T cell receptor beta chain derives from a study of blood T cell repertoires in COVID-19. Study in general: Sample material is recorded as cDNA or gDNA derived from T cells, B-cell-depleted T cells, or PBMCs.

Produced via immunoSEQ multiplex PCR; TCRdb's table is partial and in-frame only. The table records approximately 410,000 clones, roughly 90% of them present only once. The CDR3 totals 15 residues. The V and J ends lost 4 bases and 2 bases, in that order; junction bases with no gene match: 6. Germline V gives CDR1 MGHRA, CDR2 YSYEKL. Sequenced material: peripheral blood. V gene TRBV4-1 combines with J gene TRBJ2-7; 9 bases fit TRBD2. This clonotype originated in a woman aged 25 to 39 with active or convalescent COVID-19. Written as DNA, the CDR3 is TGCGCCAGCAGCCCAGATAGCGGGAGAGCCTACGAGCAGTACTTC. The encoded protein is CASSPDSGRAYEQYF.